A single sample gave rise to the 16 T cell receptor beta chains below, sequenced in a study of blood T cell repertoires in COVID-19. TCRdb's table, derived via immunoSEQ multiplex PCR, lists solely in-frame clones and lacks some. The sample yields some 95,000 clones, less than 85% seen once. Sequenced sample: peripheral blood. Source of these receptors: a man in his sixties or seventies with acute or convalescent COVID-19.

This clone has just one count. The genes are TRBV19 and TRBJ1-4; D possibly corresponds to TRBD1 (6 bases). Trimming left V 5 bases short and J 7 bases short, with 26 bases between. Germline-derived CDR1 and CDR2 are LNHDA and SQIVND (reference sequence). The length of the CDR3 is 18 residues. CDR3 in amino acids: CASSGTIGKQGSGEKLFF. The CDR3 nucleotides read TGTGCCAGTAGTGGAACAATCGGGAAACAGGGATCGGGTGAAAAACTGTTTTTT. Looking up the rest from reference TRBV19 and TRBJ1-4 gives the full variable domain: DGGITQSPKYLFRKEGQNVTLSCEQNLNHDAMYWYRQDPGQGLRLIYYSQIVNDFQKGDIAEGYSVSREKKESFPLTVTSAQKNPTAFYLCASSGTIGKQGSGEKLFFGSGTQLSVL.

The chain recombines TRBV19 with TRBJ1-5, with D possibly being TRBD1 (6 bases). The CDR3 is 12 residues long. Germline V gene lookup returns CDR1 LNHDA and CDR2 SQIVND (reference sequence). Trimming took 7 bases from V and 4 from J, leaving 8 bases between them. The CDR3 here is CASIGQNQPQHF. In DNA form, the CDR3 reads TGTGCCAGTATCGGACAGAATCAGCCCCAGCATTTT.

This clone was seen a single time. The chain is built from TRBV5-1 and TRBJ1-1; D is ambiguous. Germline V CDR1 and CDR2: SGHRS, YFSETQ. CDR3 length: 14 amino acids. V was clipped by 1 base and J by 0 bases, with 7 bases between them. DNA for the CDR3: TGCGCCAGCAGCTTGCAGGCAATGAACACTGAAGCTTTCTTT. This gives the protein CASSLQAMNTEAFF.

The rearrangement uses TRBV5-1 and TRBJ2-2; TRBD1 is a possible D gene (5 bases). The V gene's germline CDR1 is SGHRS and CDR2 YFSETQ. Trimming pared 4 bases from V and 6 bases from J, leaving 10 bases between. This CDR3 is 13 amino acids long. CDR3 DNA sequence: TGCGCCAGCAGCGAAGGGGTTTCCGGGGAGCTGTTTTTT. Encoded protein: CASSEGVSGELFF.

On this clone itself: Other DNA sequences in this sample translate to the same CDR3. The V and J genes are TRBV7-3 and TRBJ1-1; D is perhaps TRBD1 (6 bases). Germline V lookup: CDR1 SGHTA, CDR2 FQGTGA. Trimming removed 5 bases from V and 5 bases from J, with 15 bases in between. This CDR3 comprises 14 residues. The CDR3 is CASSLHGGRTEAFF. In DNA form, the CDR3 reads TGTGCCAGCAGCCTTCACGGGGGGCGGACTGAAGCTTTCTTT.

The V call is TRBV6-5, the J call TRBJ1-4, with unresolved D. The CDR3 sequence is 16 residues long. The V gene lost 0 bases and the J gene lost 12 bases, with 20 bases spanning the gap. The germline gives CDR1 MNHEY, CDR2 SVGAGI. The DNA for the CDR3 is TGTGCCAGCAGTTACTCACGGAGGCTCGTGAATAGTGAACTGTTTTTT. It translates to CASSYSRRLVNSELFF.

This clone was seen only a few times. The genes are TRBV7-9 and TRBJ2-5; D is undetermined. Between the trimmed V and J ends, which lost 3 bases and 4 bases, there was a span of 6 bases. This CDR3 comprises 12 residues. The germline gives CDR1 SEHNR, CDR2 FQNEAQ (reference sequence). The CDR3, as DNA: TGTGCCAGCAGCTTCGCGGTAGAGACCCAGTACTTC. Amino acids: CASSFAVETQYF. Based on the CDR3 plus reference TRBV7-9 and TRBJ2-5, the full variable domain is DTGVSQNPRHKITKRGQNVTFRCDPISEHNRLYWYRQTLGQGPEFLTYFQNEAQLEKSRLLSDRFSAERPKGSFSTLEIQRTEQGDSAMYLCASSFAVETQYFGPGTRLLVL.

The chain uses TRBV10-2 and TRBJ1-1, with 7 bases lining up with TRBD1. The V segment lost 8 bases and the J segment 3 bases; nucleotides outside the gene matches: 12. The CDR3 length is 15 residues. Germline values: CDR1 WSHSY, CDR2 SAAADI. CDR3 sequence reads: CASHKPTGKDTEAFF. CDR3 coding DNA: TGCGCCAGCCACAAGCCGACAGGGAAGGACACTGAAGCTTTCTTT.

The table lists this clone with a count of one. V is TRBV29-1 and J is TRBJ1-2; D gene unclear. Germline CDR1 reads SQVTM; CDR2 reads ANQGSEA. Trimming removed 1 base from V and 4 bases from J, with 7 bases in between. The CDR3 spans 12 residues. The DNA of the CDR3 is TGCAGCGTTGAAGGACTGACCTATGGCTACACCTTC. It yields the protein CSVEGLTYGYTF.

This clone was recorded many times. Here the CDR3 DNA reads TGTGCCAGCAGCCAAGGGACCCTGGGAGGGGACACTGAAGCTTTCTTT. Its translation is CASSQGTLGGDTEAFF. J is TRBJ1-1 and V is TRBV3-1 (or the pseudogene TRBV3-2), with D possibly TRBD1 on 5 matching bases. V lost 1 base and J 3 bases, leaving 15 bases between the germline ends. This CDR3 is 16 amino acids long. Germline V gene data show CDR1 as LGHDT and CDR2 as YNNKEL (reference sequence).

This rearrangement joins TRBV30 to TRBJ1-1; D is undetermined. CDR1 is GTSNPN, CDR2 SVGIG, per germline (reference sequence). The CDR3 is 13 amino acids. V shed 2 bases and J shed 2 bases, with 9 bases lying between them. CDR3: CAWSLQQNTEAFF. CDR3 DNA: TGTGCCTGGAGTTTACAGCAAAACACTGAAGCTTTCTTT.

The CDR3 sequence: CASSELTGGADTEAFF. The CDR3 DNA is TGTGCCAGCAGTGAGTTGACAGGGGGCGCGGACACTGAAGCTTTCTTT. V usage is TRBV25-1 and J usage is TRBJ1-1; 10 nucleotides line up with TRBD1. The germline V gene has CDR1 MGHDK and CDR2 SYGVNS. The CDR3 is 16 amino acids. The V and J ends lost 3 bases and 3 bases, in that order; junction bases with no gene match: 7.

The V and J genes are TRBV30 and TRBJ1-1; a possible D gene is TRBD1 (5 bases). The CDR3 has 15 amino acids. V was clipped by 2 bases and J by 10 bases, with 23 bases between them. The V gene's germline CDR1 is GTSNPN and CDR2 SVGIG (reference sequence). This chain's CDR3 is CAWSYYQGFSLGAFF. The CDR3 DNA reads TGTGCCTGGAGTTACTATCAGGGATTCTCCCTCGGAGCTTTCTTT.

CDR3 residues: CASSLEGQGNRNTEAFF. CDR3 bases: TGCGCCAGCAGCTTAGAAGGTCAGGGAAATCGGAACACTGAAGCTTTCTTT. This chain joins TRBV4-1 and TRBJ1-1; maybe TRBD1 (5 bases). The CDR3 sequence is 17 residues long. Trimming left V 5 bases short and J 1 base short, with 20 bases between. CDR1 is MGHRA and CDR2 is YSYEKL in the germline V gene.

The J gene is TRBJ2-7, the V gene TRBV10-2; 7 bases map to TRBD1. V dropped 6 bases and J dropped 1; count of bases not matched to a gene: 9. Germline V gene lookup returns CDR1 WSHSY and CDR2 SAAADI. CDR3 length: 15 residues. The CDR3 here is CASRSPGTVSYEQYF. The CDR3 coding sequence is TGCGCCAGCAGGAGCCCCGGGACAGTTTCCTACGAGCAGTACTTC.

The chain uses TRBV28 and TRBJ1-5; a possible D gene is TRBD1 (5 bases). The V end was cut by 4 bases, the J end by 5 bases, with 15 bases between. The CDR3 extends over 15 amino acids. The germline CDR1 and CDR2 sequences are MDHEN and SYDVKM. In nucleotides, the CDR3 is TGTGCCAGCAGTTCGGCCGGGGGGGGTTATCAGCCCCAGCATTTT. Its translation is CASSSAGGGYQPQHF.